A selection of T cell receptor beta chains follows, all from one sample in a study of blood T cell repertoires in COVID-19. Assay used: immunoSEQ multiplex PCR; TCRdb lists only in-frame clones, some missing. The sample has 80,000 to 100,000 clones, around 90% seen once. The sample comprised peripheral blood. Source of these receptors: a human donor with active COVID-19. The donor label of this sample is uncertain. Both conserved end residues are part of each CDR3. The D gene is left open where the match is weak. Size values are once, few and many counts, or a class for expanded clones, and some rows have none.

v_gene: TRBV2; j_gene: TRBJ1-5; abundance: -; d_gene: TRBD1; len: 17; CDR3nt: TGTGCCAGCAGTGAGCTACCGGGACAGGCTAGCAATCAGCCCCAGCATTTT; CDR3aa: CASSELPGQASNQPQHF
v_gene: TRBV5-1; j_gene: TRBJ2-1; abundance: -; d_gene: TRBD2; len: 19; CDR3nt: TGCGCCAGCAGCTTGGAGGCTAGCGGGGATTTAGACGGGGGGAATGAGCAGTTCTTC; CDR3aa: CASSLEASGDLDGGNEQFF
v_gene: TRBV19; j_gene: TRBJ1-2; abundance: -; d_gene: TRBD1; len: 15; CDR3nt: TGTGCCAGTAGTTCCCAGGGACAGGGACACTATGGCTACACCTTC; CDR3aa: CASSSQGQGHYGYTF
v_gene: TRBV7-2; j_gene: TRBJ1-1; abundance: -; d_gene: -; len: 13; CDR3nt: TGTGCCAGCAGCTTAACACACCTCACTGAAGCTTTCTTT; CDR3aa: CASSLTHLTEAFF
v_gene: TRBV6-5; j_gene: TRBJ2-7; abundance: -; d_gene: TRBD2; len: 13; CDR3nt: TGTGCCGCCAAGGATAGCGGGGGCTACGAGCAGTACTTC; CDR3aa: CAAKDSGGYEQYF
v_gene: TRBV2; j_gene: TRBJ1-2; abundance: -; d_gene: -; len: 14; CDR3nt: TGTGCCAGCAGATCGGGGGGAACTAGCTATGGCTACACCTTC; CDR3aa: CASRSGGTSYGYTF
v_gene: TRBV27; j_gene: TRBJ2-2; abundance: -; d_gene: -; len: 14; CDR3nt: TGTGCCAGCAGTCTCTCCCAGGGGACCGGGGAGCTGTTTTTT; CDR3aa: CASSLSQGTGELFF
v_gene: TRBV27; j_gene: TRBJ2-3; abundance: -; d_gene: -; len: 16; CDR3nt: TGTGCCAGCAGTTCAGGGCAACGCACAGCCACAGATACGCAGTATTTT; CDR3aa: CASSSGQRTATDTQYF
v_gene: TRBV4-2; j_gene: TRBJ1-6; abundance: -; d_gene: -; len: 16; CDR3nt: TGTGCCAGCAGCCAAGATCTAGCGAATACTAATTCACCCCTCCACTTT; CDR3aa: CASSQDLANTNSPLHF
v_gene: TRBV3-1/TRBV3-2; j_gene: TRBJ2-2; abundance: -; d_gene: -; len: 12; CDR3nt: TGTGCCAGCAGCCCGGACACCGGGGAGCTGTTTTTT; CDR3aa: CASSPDTGELFF
v_gene: TRBV19; j_gene: TRBJ2-7; abundance: -; d_gene: TRBD1; len: 15; CDR3nt: TGTGCCAGTAAGTCCGGGACAGACCCATTCTACGAGCAGTACTTC; CDR3aa: CASKSGTDPFYEQYF
v_gene: TRBV23-1; j_gene: TRBJ2-5; abundance: -; d_gene: -; len: 13; CDR3nt: TGCGCCAGCAGTCACGGTCAGGAAGAGACCCAGTACTTC; CDR3aa: CASSHGQEETQYF
v_gene: TRBV25-1; j_gene: TRBJ1-2; abundance: -; d_gene: -; len: 12; CDR3nt: TGTGCCAGCAGAGGCGGTACTTATGGCTACACCTTC; CDR3aa: CASRGGTYGYTF
v_gene: TRBV9; j_gene: TRBJ2-7; abundance: -; d_gene: -; len: 15; CDR3nt: TGTGCCAGCAGCGTAGGGCAGGCCGGCTCCTACGAGCAGTACTTC; CDR3aa: CASSVGQAGSYEQYF
v_gene: TRBV29-1; j_gene: TRBJ1-1; abundance: once; d_gene: -; len: 13; CDR3nt: TGCAGCGCCAGGGACATCTGGAACACTGAAGCTTTCTTT; CDR3aa: CSARDIWNTEAFF
v_gene: TRBV7-2; j_gene: TRBJ1-3; abundance: -; d_gene: TRBD1; len: 13; CDR3nt: TGTGCCAGCAGAGGACAGGTCGGAAACACCATATATTTT; CDR3aa: CASRGQVGNTIYF
v_gene: TRBV7-2; j_gene: TRBJ1-5; abundance: -; d_gene: -; len: 13; CDR3nt: TGTGCCAGCAGCTTTCGGAGCAATCAGCCCCAGCATTTT; CDR3aa: CASSFRSNQPQHF
v_gene: TRBV28; j_gene: TRBJ2-6; abundance: once; d_gene: TRBD1; len: 19; CDR3nt: TGTGCCAGCAGTTTGGATCCCTCGAGGACAGGGACTGGGGCCAACGTCCTGACTTTC; CDR3aa: CASSLDPSRTGTGANVLTF
v_gene: TRBV20-1; j_gene: TRBJ2-1; abundance: -; d_gene: TRBD2; len: 14; CDR3nt: TGCAGTGCTAGTTTTAGCGGGGTGTACAATGAGCAGTTCTTC; CDR3aa: CSASFSGVYNEQFF
v_gene: TRBV9; j_gene: TRBJ2-5; abundance: -; d_gene: TRBD2; len: 17; CDR3nt: TGTGCCAGCAGCGTAGAGGGAGTTCGAACTAGCGGAGAGACCCAGTACTTC; CDR3aa: CASSVEGVRTSGETQYF
v_gene: TRBV12-3/TRBV12-4; j_gene: TRBJ2-5; abundance: -; d_gene: -; len: 13; CDR3nt: TGTGCCAGCTGTGGACGAGGGAGGGAGACCCAGTACTTC; CDR3aa: CASCGRGRETQYF
v_gene: TRBV6-2/TRBV6-3; j_gene: TRBJ2-1; abundance: -; d_gene: TRBD2; len: 16; CDR3nt: TGTGCCAGCAGTCCCCGGACTAGCGGGGGGATGGTGGAGCAGTTCTTC; CDR3aa: CASSPRTSGGMVEQFF
v_gene: TRBV19; j_gene: TRBJ2-3; abundance: -; d_gene: TRBD1; len: 16; CDR3nt: TGTGCCAGTAGTAGTTCAGGGGGTTGGGGCACAGATACGCAGTATTTT; CDR3aa: CASSSSGGWGTDTQYF
v_gene: TRBV28; j_gene: TRBJ2-7; abundance: -; d_gene: -; len: 15; CDR3nt: TGTGCCAGCAGTTTAGTCAGGGCCCCCTCCTACGAGCAGTACTTC; CDR3aa: CASSLVRAPSYEQYF
v_gene: TRBV7-9; j_gene: TRBJ2-6; abundance: once; d_gene: -; len: 17; CDR3nt: TGTGCCAGCAGCTTACCGGAGGGGTTCTCTGGGGCCAACGTCCTGACTTTC; CDR3aa: CASSLPEGFSGANVLTF
v_gene: TRBV5-6; j_gene: TRBJ1-2; abundance: -; d_gene: TRBD1; len: 16; CDR3nt: TGTGCCAGCAGCCCCCGACAGGGTGGCTTATACTATGGCTACACCTTC; CDR3aa: CASSPRQGGLYYGYTF
v_gene: TRBV18; j_gene: TRBJ1-5; abundance: -; d_gene: -; len: 14; CDR3nt: TGTGCCAGCTCACCAAGTCGGAGCAATCAGCCCCAGCATTTT; CDR3aa: CASSPSRSNQPQHF
v_gene: TRBV28; j_gene: TRBJ2-3; abundance: -; d_gene: TRBD2; len: 18; CDR3nt: TGTGCCAGCAGTTTCCCCCAAGCGGGGGGGCCGAGCACAGATACGCAGTATTTT; CDR3aa: CASSFPQAGGPSTDTQYF
v_gene: TRBV7-2; j_gene: TRBJ2-1; abundance: -; d_gene: TRBD1; len: 14; CDR3nt: TGTGCCAGCAGCCTTTACTCGACAGGGGGTGAGCAGTTCTTC; CDR3aa: CASSLYSTGGEQFF
v_gene: TRBV19; j_gene: TRBJ2-7; abundance: -; d_gene: -; len: 14; CDR3nt: TGTGCCAGTAGTCCCCGACAGACAACCTACGAGCAGTACTTC; CDR3aa: CASSPRQTTYEQYF
v_gene: TRBV19; j_gene: TRBJ1-1; abundance: -; d_gene: -; len: 13; CDR3nt: TGTGCCAGTAGTGGGGGGTCGAACACTGAAGCTTTCTTT; CDR3aa: CASSGGSNTEAFF
v_gene: TRBV4-3; j_gene: TRBJ2-7; abundance: -; d_gene: -; len: 13; CDR3nt: TGCGCCAGCAGTCCTCACCTACTCTACGAGCAGTACTTC; CDR3aa: CASSPHLLYEQYF
v_gene: TRBV5-1; j_gene: TRBJ2-1; abundance: -; d_gene: TRBD2; len: 17; CDR3nt: TGCGCCAGCAGCTCGGAGGCTAGCGGGGTGAAGTACAATGAGCAGTTCTTC; CDR3aa: CASSSEASGVKYNEQFF